The clone carrying this T cell receptor (beta chain) came up a few times. This record belongs to a study of human T cells and chemical hapten exposure. Time point reported: patch test 1, 2 weeks after DPC sensitization. As for treatment: therapeutic diphenylcyclopropenone sensitization with weekly scalp DPC. TCRdb reanalysed the RACE reads using MiXCR and keeps one entry per CDR3 protein. This table holds some 200,000 distinct CDR3 sequences, more than 20% found once. CDR1 and CDR2 (germline): DFQATT, SNEGSKA (reference sequence). CDR3 size: 16 residues. Losses at the gene ends were 3 bases for V and 4 bases for J; bases not matched to a gene: 5.

This receptor was taken from a woman aged 45 to 65 with alopecia areata. Some clones in this sample may be carry-over from other donors' samples. The source material was whole blood, sampled in connection with sensitization to the hapten diphenylcyclopropenone (DPC). This chain uses TRBV20-1 with TRBJ2-5, with 16 bases that match TRBD2. CDR3 nucleotides: TGCAGTGCTAGTCGCGGGACTAGCGGGAGGGCAGAGACCCAGTACTTC. Translating it yields CSASRGTSGRAETQYF.